This T cell receptor (beta chain) came from a study of beta chain features in type 1 diabetes. Sequenced material consisted of expressed TCRB transcripts (all of the isolated RNA was reverse transcribed). Repertoires were generated with immunoSEQ multiplex PCR, while TCRdb's copy carries only in-frame clones and drops some. The sample yields 150,000 to 160,000 clones, over 8.5% seen once. Via CD45RO/CCR7/CD25/CD127/CD95/CD27, cells of the CD4+ naive, central memory, regulatory and stem cell-like memory subsets were sorted. Comment on this clone: Its specificity is unknown.

Study results and caveats: Type 1 diabetes patients had moderately but significantly shorter TCRB CDR3s in all four CD4+ subsets.

Input material: central memory CD4+ T cells from blood. This receptor was obtained from a man younger than 35 in good health.

The CDR3 loop reads CASRLTGTPANYGYTF. The DNA for the CDR3 is TGTGCCAGTCGCCTGACAGGGACCCCAGCTAACTATGGCTACACCTTC. The chain combines TRBV14 with TRBJ1-2; TRBD1 agrees at 7 bases. The CDR3 is 16 amino acids. Germline trimming cut 9 bases from V and 0 bases from J; bases unmatched to any gene: 13. Germline-derived CDR1 and CDR2 are SGHDN and FVKESK.